This TCR beta chain was documented in a study of blood T cell repertoires in COVID-19. Profiling relied on immunoSEQ multiplex PCR, and the TCRdb table lists in-frame clones only, not all of them. The data contain some 73,000 clones, about 93% of them singletons. Germline V gene sequence: CDR1 MNHEY, CDR2 SVGAGI. This CDR3 is 15 amino acids long. V was cut by 2 bases and J by 4 bases, with 13 bases left in between. The clonotype comes from a human donor in a cohort sampled during active COVID-19. V is TRBV6-5 and J is TRBJ2-3; D remains ambiguous. Sequenced material: peripheral blood. CDR3 nucleotide sequence: TGTGCCAGCAGTTACGGCGGTACCACATCAGATACGCAGTATTTT. This codes for CASSYGGTTSDTQYF.